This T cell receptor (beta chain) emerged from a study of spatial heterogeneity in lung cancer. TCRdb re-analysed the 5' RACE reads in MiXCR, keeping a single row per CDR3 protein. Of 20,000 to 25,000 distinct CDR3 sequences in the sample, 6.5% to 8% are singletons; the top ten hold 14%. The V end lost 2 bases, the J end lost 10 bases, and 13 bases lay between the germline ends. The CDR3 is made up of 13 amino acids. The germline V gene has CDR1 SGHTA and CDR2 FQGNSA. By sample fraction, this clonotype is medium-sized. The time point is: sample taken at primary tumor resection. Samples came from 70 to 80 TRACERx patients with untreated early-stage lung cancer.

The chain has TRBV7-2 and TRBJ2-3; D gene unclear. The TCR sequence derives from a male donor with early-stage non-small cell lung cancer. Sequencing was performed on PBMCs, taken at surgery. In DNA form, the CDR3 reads TGTGCCAGCAGCTTACCGGGCGGTAGGGCGCAGTATTTT. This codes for CASSLPGGRAQYF.